This T cell receptor (beta chain) originates from a study of PD-L1 blockade in urothelial cancer. Study-level information: Male patients with bladder-origin urothelial cancer numbered about 90% of the 29.

The CDR3 loop spans 16 amino acids. Trimming took off 4 bases at V and 0 bases at J, with 10 bases between the two ends. Germline V gene lookup returns CDR1 MNHEY and CDR2 SVGAGI. The method was immunoSEQ multiplex PCR; TCRdb's version includes in-frame clones alone and lacks a portion of them. The sample contains about 100,000 clones, approximately 85% of which appear only once. This clone has a single count. Material: PBMCs, obtained around atezolizumab (anti-PD-L1) treatment. The V and J genes are TRBV6-5 and TRBJ2-6; D gene unclear. The TCR originated in a man aged 50 to 59 with urothelial cancer. For the CDR3, the DNA is TGTGCCAGCAGTTGGGCCAGAAGCTCTGGGGCCAACGTCCTGACTTTC. As protein: CASSWARSSGANVLTF.